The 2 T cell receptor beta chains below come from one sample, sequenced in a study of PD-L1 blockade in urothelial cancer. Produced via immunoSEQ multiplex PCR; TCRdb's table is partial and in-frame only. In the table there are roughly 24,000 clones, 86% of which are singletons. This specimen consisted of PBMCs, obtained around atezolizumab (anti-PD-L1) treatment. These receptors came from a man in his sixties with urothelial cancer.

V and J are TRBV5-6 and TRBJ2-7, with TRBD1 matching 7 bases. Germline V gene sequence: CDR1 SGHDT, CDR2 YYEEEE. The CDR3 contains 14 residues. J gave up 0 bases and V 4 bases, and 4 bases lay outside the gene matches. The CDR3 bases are TGTGCCAGCAGCCGACAGGGCTTCTCCTACGAGCAGTACTTC. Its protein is CASSRQGFSYEQYF. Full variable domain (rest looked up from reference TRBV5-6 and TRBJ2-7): DAGVTQSPTHLIKTRGQQVTLRCSPKSGHDTVSWYQQALGQGPQFIFQYYEEEERQRGNFPDRFSGHQFPNYSSELNVNALLLGDSALYLCASSRQGFSYEQYFGPGTRLTVT.

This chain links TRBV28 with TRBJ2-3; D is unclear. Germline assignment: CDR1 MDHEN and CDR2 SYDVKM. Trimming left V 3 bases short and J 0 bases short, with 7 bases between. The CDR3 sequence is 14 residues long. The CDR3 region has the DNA TGTGCCAGCAGTTTGACTGGGAGCACAGATACGCAGTATTTT. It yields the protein CASSLTGSTDTQYF.